This entry features one T cell receptor beta chain sequence. Its antigen is not identified. These data are taken from a study of T cell clonotyping in hematopoietic cell transplantation. Study-wide context: Recipients' pretransplant samples followed cytoreduction. Regarding the study as a whole: Recipient TCR diversity dropped after transplant; expanded clonotypes rose from day 30 to 180. Broader posttransplant TCR repertoire diversity was predicted by graft donor and pretransplant recipient Inverse Simpson Index values.

Described time point: recipient sample about 28 days before transplant, after cytoreduction. Recipient blood drawn about 28 days pretransplant and days 30, 100, 180 after. The repertoire was sequenced with immunoSEQ multiplex PCR; TCRdb's copy has only in-frame clones and lacks some. The sample yields 65,000 to 80,000 clones, almost 97% seen once. CDR1 and CDR2 from the germline V gene are SGHRS and YFSETQ. V was clipped by 4 bases and J by 4 bases; unmatched bases: 4. The CDR3 is made up of 15 amino acids. The sequence was obtained from a woman between 50 and 59 years old with acute myeloid leukemia. Some clones in this sample may be carry-over from other donors' samples. This specimen consisted of peripheral blood mononuclear cells, obtained before stem cell transplant. This rearrangement joins TRBV5-1 to TRBJ2-1, with 11 bases fitting TRBD2. As DNA, the CDR3 is TGCGCCAGCAGCACCAGGACTAGCGGGTACAATGAGCAGTTCTTC. Protein product: CASSTRTSGYNEQFF.